This record covers a single T cell receptor beta chain. Antigen specificity is unknown. This specimen belongs to a study of post-analysis software for immune sequencing data. The TCR beta cDNA libraries contained unique molecular identifiers. TCRdb independently ran MiXCR on the PCR reads; one entry per CDR3 protein. Among approximately 730,000 distinct CDR3 sequences listed, 46% were seen once. Study outcomes and limitations: Strong same-batch co-clustering of samples appeared with F measure clustering. Roughly 5 TRBV segments occurring more often in patients than controls included TRBV5-6, TRBV5-1 and TRBV20-1. There was significantly lower normalized Chao1 diversity in multiple sclerosis patients than in controls.

The CDR3 is made up of 14 amino acids. Germline CDR1 SGHTA, CDR2 FQGNSA. Trimming left V 5 bases short and J 2 bases short, with 12 bases between. This clonotype was obtained from a girl between 5 and 17 years old with multiple sclerosis. V gene TRBV7-2 combines with J gene TRBJ1-2; no firm D call. Specimen: blood. Here the CDR3 reads CASSPRILNYGYTF. As DNA, the CDR3 is TGTGCCAGCAGCCCTAGGATCCTAAACTATGGCTACACCTTC.